A selection of T cell receptor beta chains follows, all from one sample in a study of T cells in Graves' hyperthyroidism and ophthalmopathy. TCRdb re-called the multiplex PCR reads through MiXCR, storing one row per CDR3 protein. The sample carries hundreds of thousands of distinct CDR3 sequences, about 45% recorded once. Material for sequencing was peripheral blood or thyroid tissue (not recorded which). The receptors stem from an adult man with Graves' disease, either hyperthyroidism or ophthalmopathy (not recorded which). The CDR3 runs from the conserved cysteine through the conserved F or W. Each record gives: D gene, V gene, CDR3 protein. The D gene is left open where the match is weak.

>.|TRBV25-1
CASSESLGPNEKLFF
>.|TRBV15
CATSRDGGVHEKLFF
>.|TRBV20-1
CSASYLWGAWDGYTF
>TRBD1|TRBV5-1
CASSLGTGINYGYTF
>.|TRBV29-1
CSREGLRYGYTF
>TRBD2|TRBV7-8
CASSQEAGTSGSYEQCF
>TRBD1|TRBV7-9
CASSSRQGGYTF
>TRBD1|TRBV7-9
CASSLGQNPNTEAFF
>.|TRBV10-3
CAISESGRTDTNTEAFF
>.|TRBV25-1
CASSESAGTNTEAFF
>TRBD1|TRBV6-5
CASSYGWTGLIYEQYF
>.|TRBV7-9
CASSLVWQTTNYGYTF
>.|TRBV11-2
CASSPTREGDTPLHF
>.|TRBV7-2
CASTSRDKNTEAFF
>TRBD1|TRBV20-1
CSARAGQGARETQHF
>.|TRBV7-8
CASSLVPEGPGEQYF
>TRBD1|TRBV7-6
CASSPQGDTYEQYF
>.|TRBV19
CASSPYGTPTSTEAFF
>.|TRBV7-2
CASSRYTWETQYF
>.|TRBV14
CASSPGLNYGYTF
>.|TRBV29-1
CSVVGPYEQYF
>.|TRBV19
CASSIDRPTEAFF
>TRBD2|TRBV29-1
CSVAGFGNSGGRTIMETQYF
>.|TRBV5-1
CASSLLSAEADYEQYF
>TRBD1|TRBV11-2
CARAPWGGQGGETQYF
>.|TRBV25-1
CASSGMRGMDSPLHF
>TRBD1|TRBV7-8
CASSPSGTGGKKLFF
>.|TRBV7-6
CASSLIAGEDTEAFF
>TRBD1|TRBV5-5
CASSQRGQEGRMNTEAFF
>.|TRBV24-1
CATSDPGSEQYF
>TRBD1|TRBV5-1
CASSLVAGTGAGNTIYF
>TRBD2|TRBV20-1
CSAPKTSGGADEQYF
>.|TRBV11-1
CASSFRGPSGNTIYF
>TRBD1|TRBV6-5
CASSPGTGGPYEQYF
>.|TRBV6-1
CASTGSNEKLFF
>TRBD1|TRBV19
CASSILVRQGDVYGYTF
>TRBD1|TRBV7-9
CASNNDRDRGANTEAFF
>.|TRBV6-1
CASSERSPGQPQHF
>TRBD2|TRBV20-1
CSARDLTSGRYEQYF
>.|TRBV7-9
CASSLGPARTATYEQYF
>.|TRBV20-1
CSARNDPASIGYTF
>TRBD1|TRBV7-6
CASSLDPGQGGNGYTF
>.|TRBV5-1
CASSREIQETQYF
>.|TRBV2
CAWNSYSGNTIYF
>.|TRBV25-1
CASSATEDSWGNTEAFF
>TRBD2|TRBV7-9
CASSNMPGGRLFGETQYF
>.|TRBV29-1
CSVAGFDGYTF
>TRBD1|TRBV2
CASSAGVQGDQPQHF
>.|TRBV7-8
CASSLAGAEEQYF
>.|TRBV11-2
CASAPSQETQYF